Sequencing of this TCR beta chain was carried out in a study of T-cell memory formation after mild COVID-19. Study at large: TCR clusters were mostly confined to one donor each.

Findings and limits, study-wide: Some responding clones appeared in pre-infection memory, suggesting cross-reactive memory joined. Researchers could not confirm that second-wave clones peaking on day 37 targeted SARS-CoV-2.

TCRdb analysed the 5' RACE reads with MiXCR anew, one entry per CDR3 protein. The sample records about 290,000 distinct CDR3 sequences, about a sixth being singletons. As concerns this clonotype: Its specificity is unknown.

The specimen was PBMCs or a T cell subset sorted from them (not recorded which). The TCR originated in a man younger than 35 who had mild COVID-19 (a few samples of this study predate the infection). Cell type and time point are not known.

CDR3 amino acids: CASSRYSGGTDTQYF. The CDR3 DNA follows: TGCGCCAGCAGCCGGTACAGTGGGGGCACAGATACGCAGTATTTT. The J gene is TRBJ2-3, the V gene TRBV4-1; D unresolved. Trimming left V 4 bases short and J 1 base short, with 12 bases between. This CDR3 has 15 amino acids. In germline, CDR1 is MGHRA, CDR2 YSYEKL.